Each of the 10 T cell receptor beta chains below was sequenced from the same sample in a study of T cells after yellow fever vaccination. TCRdb ran MiXCR on the 5' RACE reads and lists one entry per CDR3 protein. The sample includes 400,000 or so distinct CDR3 sequences, about 6% of them seen just once. The sample was PBMCs, taken 5 days after the yellow fever booster vaccination. The receptors originated from a man between 25 and 39 years old who received the YFV17D yellow fever vaccine.

This clonotype was seen repeatedly, ten times or more. This sequence joins TRBV7-6 and TRBJ2-1, with no clear D. Between the trimmed V and J ends, which lost 1 base and 6 bases, there was a span of 4 bases. In germline, CDR1 is SGHVS, CDR2 FNYEAQ. The CDR3 is 12 residues long. The CDR3 region is CASSLGANEQFF. In nucleotides, the CDR3 is TGTGCCAGCAGCTTAGGAGCCAATGAGCAGTTCTTC.

This clonotype was counted many times. V is TRBV5-1 and J is TRBJ2-2, with TRBD2 as a possible D gene (5 bases). V lost 2 bases to trimming and J lost 4 bases, with 9 bases between them. This CDR3 has 14 residues. Germline V lookup: CDR1 SGHRS, CDR2 YFSETQ. The CDR3 nucleotides read TGCGCCAGCAGCTTAATGGGGAGCACCGGGGAGCTGTTTTTT. Its translation is CASSLMGSTGELFF.

This clonotype was found many times. The chain couples TRBV19 to TRBJ1-1; 9 positions agree with TRBD1. Germline values: CDR1 LNHDA, CDR2 SQIVND (reference sequence). With 4 bases clipped from V and 0 bases from J, the junction kept 6 bases outside the gene matches. The CDR3 is 16 amino acids. DNA of the CDR3: TGTGCCAGTAGTACCGGGACAGGGCGAATGAACACTGAAGCTTTCTTT. This encodes CASSTGTGRMNTEAFF.

The CDR3 bases are TGTGCCAGCAGCTCCCCCTTTGGACGTTTGAATCGTATTGAGCAGTTCTTC. Translation gives CASSSPFGRLNRIEQFF. V usage is TRBV11-2 and J usage is TRBJ2-1; no firm D call. Per germline, CDR1 SGHAT and CDR2 FQNNGV. CDR3 size: 17 residues. Trimming cost V 4 bases and J 9 bases, with 25 bases left between them.

This clonotype was found a few times. This sequence joins TRBV5-4 and TRBJ2-3; no firm D call. V lost 5 bases, J lost 1 base, and 8 bases lay in between. This CDR3 comprises 13 residues. In germline, CDR1 is SGHNT, CDR2 YYREEE (reference sequence). This chain's CDR3 is CASRSIGTDTQYF. The DNA for the CDR3 is TGTGCCAGCAGGTCCATAGGCACAGATACGCAGTATTTT. Together with reference TRBV5-4 and TRBJ2-3, the CDR3 gives the full variable domain: ETGVTQSPTHLIKTRGQQVTLRCSSQSGHNTVSWYQQALGQGPQFIFQYYREEENGRGNFPPRFSGLQFPNYSSELNVNALELDDSALYLCASRSIGTDTQYFGPGTRLTVL.

This clonotype appeared many times. The CDR3: CASSLIGEETQYF. The CDR3 DNA follows: TGTGCCAGCAGCTTAATCGGTGAAGAGACCCAGTACTTC. This chain links TRBV7-2 with TRBJ2-5; D call uncertain. The CDR3 contains 13 residues. Germline V gene sequence: CDR1 SGHTA, CDR2 FQGNSA. V lost 2 bases and J lost 3, with 7 bases in between.

This clonotype showed up just a few times. This chain links TRBV30 with TRBJ2-2; D call uncertain. V gave up 1 base and J gave up 5 bases, with 8 bases separating them. This CDR3 comprises 13 residues. Germline loops: CDR1 GTSNPN, CDR2 SVGIG (reference sequence). The CDR3, as DNA: TGTGCCTGGAGTGGAATCGAGACCGGGGAGCTGTTTTTT. Its protein product is CAWSGIETGELFF.

This clonotype has a handful of counts. V and J are TRBV20-1 and TRBJ2-7, with TRBD1 matching 7 bases. Germline-derived CDR1 and CDR2 are DFQATT and SNEGSKA (reference sequence). The J segment lost 1 base and the V segment lost 3 bases, leaving 3 bases of the junction unmatched. CDR3 length equals 13 residues. The CDR3 DNA reads TGCAGTGCTAGCTGGGACAGTTCCTACGAGCAGTACTTC. This gives the protein CSASWDSSYEQYF.

This clonotype was seen repeatedly, ten times or more. The rearrangement joins TRBV12-3 or TRBV12-4 to TRBJ2-5; 13 nucleotides match TRBD2. This CDR3 comprises 16 residues. V lost 2 bases and J lost 4; bases outside the gene matches: 4. Here the CDR3 DNA reads TGTGCCAGCAGTTTAAAACTAGCGGGAGGGTTAGAGACCCAGTACTTC. This translates into CASSLKLAGGLETQYF.

This chain joins TRBV18 and TRBJ2-1; 9 bases match TRBD2. The CDR3 loop spans 14 amino acids. With 6 bases clipped from V and 7 bases from J, the junction kept 7 bases outside the gene matches. Germline assignment: CDR1 KGHSH and CDR2 LQKENI. CDR3 sequence: CASSTRLAENEQFF. DNA of the CDR3: TGTGCCAGCTCGACGCGACTAGCGGAGAATGAGCAGTTCTTC.